What follows are 28 T cell receptor beta chains derived from one specimen sequenced in a study of T cell changes during pregnancy in multiple sclerosis. The table came from immunoSEQ multiplex PCR; TCRdb's copy has only in-frame clones and leaves some out. The sample holds 91,000 or so clones, approximately 93% seen once. The starting material was peripheral blood, obtained after pregnancy. The receptors come from a female donor with multiple sclerosis, enrolled in a pregnancy study.

The chain has TRBV7-9 and TRBJ2-5; 13 positions agree with TRBD2. The CDR3 spans 15 residues. V lost 1 base, J lost 4 bases, and 0 bases stayed unmatched. CDR1 is SEHNR and CDR2 is FQNEAQ in the germline V gene (reference sequence). CDR3 region: CASSLGTSGRETQYF. CDR3 in DNA: TGTGCCAGCAGCTTAGGGACTAGCGGGAGAGAGACCCAGTACTTC.

V gene TRBV5-1 combines with J gene TRBJ1-2; D might be TRBD1 (6 bases). CDR3 length equals 13 residues. Germline-derived CDR1 and CDR2 are SGHRS and YFSETQ. Trimming left V 3 bases short and J 8 bases short, with 14 bases between. The CDR3, as DNA: TGCGCCAGCAGCTACCAGCAGGGGAGCGGCTACACCTTC. Residues: CASSYQQGSGYTF.

The chain has TRBV11-2 and TRBJ1-1, with TRBD1 as a possible D gene (6 bases). The germline V gene encodes CDR1 SGHAT and CDR2 FQNNGV. V gave up 3 bases and J gave up 1 base, with 12 bases separating them. This CDR3 is built from 15 residues. CDR3 DNA: TGTGCCAGCAGCTTCGGCAGCAGGGGGAACACTGAAGCTTTCTTT. Its translation: CASSFGSRGNTEAFF.

This clone has only one observation. The chain is built from TRBV19 and TRBJ2-3, with D possibly being TRBD1 (5 bases). The ends were cut back, 1 base at V and 2 bases at J, with 13 bases in the middle. The germline gives CDR1 LNHDA, CDR2 SQIVND (reference sequence). CDR3 length: 16 residues. As DNA, the CDR3 is TGTGCCAGTAGTATAGTGAAGGGGTTAAACACAGATACGCAGTATTTT. This codes for CASSIVKGLNTDTQYF.

V usage is TRBV4-3 and J usage is TRBJ2-7; 7 nucleotides match TRBD1. The V and J ends lost 0 bases and 3 bases, in that order; junction bases with no gene match: 5. Germline V gene sequence: CDR1 LGHNA, CDR2 YSLEER. The CDR3 is made up of 15 amino acids. The CDR3 region is CASSQDPDRVYEQYF. CDR3 DNA sequence: TGCGCCAGCAGCCAAGATCCTGACAGGGTCTACGAGCAGTACTTC.

This rearrangement joins TRBV7-9 to TRBJ2-7; D may be TRBD1 (6 bases). CDR1 and CDR2 from the germline V gene are SEHNR and FQNEAQ (reference sequence). The length of the CDR3 is 13 residues. The V gene lost 5 bases and the J gene lost 2 bases, with 10 bases spanning the gap. The CDR3, as DNA: TGTGCCAGCAGCCTCACAGGGACCTACGAGCAGTACTTC. Its protein is CASSLTGTYEQYF.

V usage is TRBV2 and J usage is TRBJ1-5, with a tentative D call TRBD1 (5 bases). Trimming left V 2 bases short and J 5 bases short, with 13 bases between. This CDR3 region has 15 residues. Germline assignment: CDR1 SNHLY and CDR2 FYNNEI. CDR3 nucleotide sequence: TGTGCCAGCAGTGAAAGGTCGGGGGGATATCAGCCCCAGCATTTT. It translates to CASSERSGGYQPQHF.

The chain uses TRBV28 and TRBJ2-3; 7 positions agree with TRBD1. Germline-derived CDR1 and CDR2 are MDHEN and SYDVKM. Trimming cost V 4 bases and J 5 bases; bases outside gene matches: 6. The CDR3 consists of 14 residues. The CDR3 protein is CASSSGQKGDTQYF. The CDR3 DNA follows: TGTGCCAGCAGTTCGGGACAGAAAGGAGATACGCAGTATTTT.

The J gene is TRBJ2-3, the V gene TRBV9; possibly TRBD1 for D (5 bases). CDR1 is SGDLS and CDR2 is YYNGEE in the germline V gene. V lost 0 bases and J lost 2, with 10 bases in between. The CDR3 runs to 15 residues. Here the CDR3 reads CASSVGQGLTDTQYF. For the CDR3, the DNA is TGTGCCAGCAGCGTAGGGCAGGGCCTCACAGATACGCAGTATTTT.

This rearrangement joins TRBV18 to TRBJ2-2; 7 bases are a match to TRBD1. The trim removed 3 bases at V and 1 base at J, leaving 2 bases unmatched. Germline loops: CDR1 KGHSH, CDR2 LQKENI. The CDR3 has 15 amino acids. The CDR3 is CASSPDRVNTGELFF. DNA for the CDR3: TGTGCCAGCTCACCTGACAGGGTGAACACCGGGGAGCTGTTTTTT.

V is TRBV29-1 and J is TRBJ2-3; 11 bases align to TRBD2. V dropped 7 bases and J dropped 3; count of bases not matched to a gene: 3. Germline CDR1 and CDR2: SQVTM and ANQGSEA. The CDR3 is 13 amino acids. CDR3 protein: CSARTSGTDTQYF. The CDR3 bases are TGCAGCGCCCGGACTAGCGGGACAGATACGCAGTATTTT.

The V gene is TRBV7-6, the J gene TRBJ1-5; the D gene is possibly TRBD1 (5 bases). V was cut by 2 bases and J by 6 bases, with 8 bases left in between. This CDR3 is 13 amino acids long. The germline V gene has CDR1 SGHVS and CDR2 FNYEAQ. The CDR3 DNA reads as TGTGCCAGCAGCTTAACGGGGGGTCAGCCCCAGCATTTT. Amino acid sequence: CASSLTGGQPQHF.

The V gene is TRBV20-1, the J gene TRBJ2-1; no definite D call. The CDR3 is 11 residues long. Germline V CDR1 and CDR2: DFQATT, SNEGSKA (reference sequence). Trimming pared 1 base from V and 9 bases from J, leaving 7 bases between. The CDR3 coding sequence is TGCAGTGCTAGAGGTGGTAGTGAGCAGTTCTTC. Its protein product is CSARGGSEQFF.

The CDR3 coding sequence is TGTGCCTGGAAACAGGGGGCACGATCCTACGAGCAGTACTTC. As protein: CAWKQGARSYEQYF. This rearrangement joins TRBV30 to TRBJ2-7; 9 bases fit TRBD1. CDR1 and CDR2 from the germline V gene are GTSNPN and SVGIG (reference sequence). The V and J ends lost 4 bases and 1 base, in that order; junction bases with no gene match: 5. The CDR3 is made up of 14 amino acids.

The rearrangement joins TRBV6-1 to TRBJ1-1; no definite D call. V dropped 2 bases and J dropped 11 bases, with 15 bases sitting between them. Per germline, CDR1 MNHNS and CDR2 SASEGT. CDR3 length: 13 amino acids. CDR3 nucleotide sequence: TGTGCCAGCAGTGAAAGGGAGGGAATAGGGGCTTTCTTT. Protein sequence: CASSEREGIGAFF.

This clone was seen only once. The chain joins TRBV30 to TRBJ2-1; maybe TRBD1 (5 bases). Trimming removed 0 bases from V and 8 bases from J, with 11 bases in between. This CDR3 has 13 residues. The germline V gene encodes CDR1 GTSNPN and CDR2 SVGIG (reference sequence). The CDR3 loop is CAWSVRWGDEQFF. In DNA, the CDR3 is TGTGCCTGGAGTGTAAGATGGGGCGATGAGCAGTTCTTC.

The gene calls are TRBV5-1 and TRBJ2-3; D is perhaps TRBD2 (6 bases). The V end lost 4 bases, the J end lost 0 bases, and 12 bases lay between the germline ends. Germline V gene data show CDR1 as SGHRS and CDR2 as YFSETQ. The CDR3 is 15 residues long. The CDR3 nucleotides are TGCGCCAGCAGCCCGGGAGTGATTAGCACAGATACGCAGTATTTT. It is translated as CASSPGVISTDTQYF.

This clone has just one count. The V call is TRBV5-1, the J call TRBJ2-3; D is unresolved. The CDR3 consists of 15 residues. Trimming pared 0 bases from V and 4 bases from J, leaving 12 bases between. Looked up from germline, CDR1 is SGHRS and CDR2 is YFSETQ. CDR3 DNA sequence: TGCGCCAGCAGCTTGGCGGGTAGCATGGCAGATACGCAGTATTTT. Translated, it gives CASSLAGSMADTQYF.

V and J are TRBV13 and TRBJ2-7; no clear D gene. The CDR3 runs to 13 residues. Germline V CDR1 and CDR2: PRHDT, FYEKMQ (reference sequence). V was trimmed by 0 bases and J by 5 bases, leaving 8 bases between them. The CDR3 loop reads CASSLGAEDEQYF. As DNA, the CDR3 is TGTGCCAGCAGCTTAGGAGCTGAGGACGAGCAGTACTTC.

The rearrangement uses TRBV5-4 and TRBJ1-2; tentatively, D is TRBD1 (6 bases). The CDR3 totals 14 residues. Germline V CDR1 and CDR2: SGHNT, YYREEE (reference sequence). Trimming left V 4 bases short and J 4 bases short, with 14 bases between. The CDR3 loop is CASSDSGGLYGYTF. The CDR3 DNA reads as TGTGCCAGCAGCGACTCGGGGGGGCTCTATGGCTACACCTTC. Full variable domain (rest looked up from reference TRBV5-4 and TRBJ1-2): ETGVTQSPTHLIKTRGQQVTLRCSSQSGHNTVSWYQQALGQGPQFIFQYYREEENGRGNFPPRFSGLQFPNYSSELNVNALELDDSALYLCASSDSGGLYGYTFGSGTRLTVV.

The chain couples TRBV5-1 to TRBJ2-5; the match to TRBD1 covers 10 bases. Looked up from germline, CDR1 is SGHRS and CDR2 is YFSETQ. The V segment lost 4 bases and the J segment 7 bases; nucleotides outside the gene matches: 7. The CDR3 consists of 14 residues. The CDR3 region has the DNA TGCGCCAGCAGCCGCGGACAGGGGGAAGGGACCCAGTACTTC. Translating it yields CASSRGQGEGTQYF.

This clone was found a few times. J is TRBJ1-1 and V is TRBV27, with D unclear. The V gene's germline CDR1 is MNHEY and CDR2 SMNVEV (reference sequence). V was pared by 6 bases and J by 11 bases, with 16 bases between. The CDR3 extends over 12 amino acids. The CDR3 region is CASRHGPSEAFF. The CDR3 DNA follows: TGTGCCAGCAGACATGGGCCCAGTGAGGCTTTCTTT.

This chain connects TRBV11-3 to TRBJ2-1; TRBD1 matches at 10 bases. Per germline, CDR1 SGHNT and CDR2 YENEEA. This CDR3 contains 16 residues. V was clipped by 0 bases and J by 7 bases; unmatched bases: 6. In nucleotides, the CDR3 is TGTGCCAGCAGCTTAGATCTGACAGGGGGCAGGAATGAGCAGTTCTTC. Translation gives CASSLDLTGGRNEQFF.

The chain couples TRBV5-4 to TRBJ2-3, with 11 bases matching TRBD2. Germline V CDR1 and CDR2: SGHNT, YYREEE (reference sequence). The CDR3 has 14 residues. The junction had 2 bases not matched to a gene; V was cut back by 0 bases and J by 8 bases. CDR3 region: CASSLALAGGTQYF. Written as DNA, the CDR3 is TGTGCCAGCAGCTTGGCGCTAGCGGGAGGTACGCAGTATTTT.

V gene TRBV30 combines with J gene TRBJ2-7; D uncertain. The germline V gene encodes CDR1 GTSNPN and CDR2 SVGIG (reference sequence). V lost 5 bases to trimming and J lost 3 bases, with 8 bases between them. The CDR3 has 11 amino acids. For the CDR3, the DNA is TGTGCCTGGGGCACCGACTACGAGCAGTACTTC. Amino acids: CAWGTDYEQYF.

The rearrangement links TRBV9 to TRBJ2-1; D is possibly TRBD2 (6 bases). The CDR3 is 15 amino acids. The V and J ends lost 4 bases and 3 bases respectively, with 14 bases between them. Germline CDR1 SGDLS, CDR2 YYNGEE. The DNA of the CDR3 is TGTGCCAGCAGCCCGCGGGATACCAGCTACAATGAGCAGTTCTTC. This codes for CASSPRDTSYNEQFF. Together with reference TRBV9 and TRBJ2-1, the CDR3 gives the full variable domain: DSGVTQTPKHLITATGQRVTLRCSPRSGDLSVYWYQQSLDQGLQFLIQYYNGEERAKGNILERFSAQQFPDLHSELNLSSLELGDSALYFCASSPRDTSYNEQFFGPGTRLTVL.

The chain combines TRBV27 with TRBJ2-1; tentative D call: TRBD2 (6 bases). The CDR3 totals 13 residues. The germline V and J ends were trimmed by 4 bases and 4 bases, with 8 bases remaining between them. Germline CDR1 MNHEY, CDR2 SMNVEV (reference sequence). DNA of the CDR3: TGTGCCAGCAGTTGGGACTTATACAATGAGCAGTTCTTC. Residues: CASSWDLYNEQFF.

This clone turned up a few times. The rearrangement links TRBV14 to TRBJ2-7; D is unresolved. CDR3 length equals 13 residues. The germline gives CDR1 SGHDN, CDR2 FVKESK. V lost 2 bases to trimming and J lost 4 bases, with 9 bases between them. DNA of the CDR3: TGTGCCAGCAGCCAATCTCTATGGTACGAGCAGTACTTC. As protein: CASSQSLWYEQYF.